This T cell receptor (beta chain) originates from a study of regulatory dendritic cells for organ transplantation. Whole-study findings and limits: Alloreactive memory CD8+ T cell pools varied considerably between individuals.

Turning to this clone: As yet, its antigen is unknown.

Generated by immunoSEQ multiplex PCR, the TCRdb table keeps only in-frame clones and is missing some. The sample includes over 20,000 clones, 74% seen only once; the top ten take 0.75% to 0.95%. V was pared by 6 bases and J by 6 bases, with 4 bases of the junction left unmatched. In germline, CDR1 is SGHAT, CDR2 FQNNGV. This CDR3 contains 14 residues. Naive CD45RA+ and memory CD45RO+ CD4+ or CD8+ T cells were FACS-sorted. The receptor was isolated from a human donor in good health. The chain combines TRBV11-2 with TRBJ1-6, with 8 bases identical to TRBD1. The sequenced sample consisted of memory CD4+ T cells from blood. Subset in this sample: CD45RO+ memory T cells. The CDR3: CASSPGQGNSPLHF. DNA of the CDR3: TGTGCCAGCAGTCCCGGACAGGGTAATTCACCCCTCCACTTT.